This is a list of T cell receptor beta chains from one sample in a study of cytomegalovirus exposure and HLA in healthy donors. The table came from immunoSEQ multiplex PCR; TCRdb's copy has only in-frame clones and leaves some out. In the table there are about 170,000 clones, 55% to 65% of which are singletons. Sequencing used PBMCs. The receptors here all came from a man between 35 and 55 years old in good health and CMV-seronegative. The CDR3 runs from the conserved cysteine through the conserved F or W. The D gene is left open where the match is weak.

CDR3 protein,CDR3 DNA,V gene,D gene,J gene
CSARLAEQYF,TGCAGTGCTAGACTGGCCGAGCAGTACTTC,TRBV20-1,NA,TRBJ2-7
CASSPGTSGRTGELFF,TGTGCCAGCAGCCCGGGGACTAGCGGGAGAACCGGGGAGCTGTTTTTT,TRBV11-2,TRBD2,TRBJ2-2
CASSQTGPELTEAFF,TGTGCCAGCAGCCAAACAGGGCCTGAGCTCACTGAAGCTTTCTTT,TRBV28,NA,TRBJ1-1
CASSSWGGGAVGELFF,TGTGCCAGCAGCTCCTGGGGCGGGGGGGCGGTCGGGGAGCTGTTTTTT,TRBV27,TRBD2,TRBJ2-2
CASSKTVNNEQFF,TGTGCCAGCTCCAAAACAGTTAACAATGAGCAGTTCTTC,TRBV18,NA,TRBJ2-1
CASSGAGGNQPQHF,TGTGCCAGCAGTGGAGCAGGGGGCAATCAGCCCCAGCATTTT,TRBV2,NA,TRBJ1-5
CASSRQGGTEAFF,TGTGCCAGCAGCCGACAGGGTGGGACTGAAGCTTTCTTT,TRBV7-2,TRBD1,TRBJ1-1
CASSLMAGGPYNEQFF,TGCGCCAGCAGCTTGATGGCGGGAGGGCCCTACAATGAGCAGTTCTTC,TRBV5-1,TRBD2,TRBJ2-1
CASSLGTYAGGSGANVLTF,TGTGCCAGCAGCTTAGGGACATACGCTGGCGGCTCTGGGGCCAACGTCCTGACTTTC,TRBV7-2,NA,TRBJ2-6
CATSQDRAVGEQYF,TGTGCCACCAGCCAGGACAGGGCTGTCGGCGAGCAGTACTTC,TRBV15,TRBD1,TRBJ2-7
CASSLRVQGSSYEQYF,TGTGCCAGCAGCTTACGTGTACAGGGGAGCTCCTACGAGCAGTACTTC,TRBV11-2,TRBD1,TRBJ2-7